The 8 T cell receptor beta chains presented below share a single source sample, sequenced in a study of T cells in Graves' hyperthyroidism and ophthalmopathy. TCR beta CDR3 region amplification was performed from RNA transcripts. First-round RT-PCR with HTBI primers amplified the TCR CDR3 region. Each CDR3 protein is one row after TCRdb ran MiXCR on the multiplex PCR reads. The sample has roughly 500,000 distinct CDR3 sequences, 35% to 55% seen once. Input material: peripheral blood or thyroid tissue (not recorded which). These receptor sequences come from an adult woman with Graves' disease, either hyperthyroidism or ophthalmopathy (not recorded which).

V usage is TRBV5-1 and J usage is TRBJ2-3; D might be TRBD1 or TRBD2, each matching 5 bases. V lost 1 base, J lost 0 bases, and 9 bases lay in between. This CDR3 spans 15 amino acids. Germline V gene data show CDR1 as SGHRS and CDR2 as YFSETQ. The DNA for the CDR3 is TGCGCCAGCAGCTTGAAGGGACGGAGCACAGATACGCAGTATTTT. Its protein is CASSLKGRSTDTQYF.

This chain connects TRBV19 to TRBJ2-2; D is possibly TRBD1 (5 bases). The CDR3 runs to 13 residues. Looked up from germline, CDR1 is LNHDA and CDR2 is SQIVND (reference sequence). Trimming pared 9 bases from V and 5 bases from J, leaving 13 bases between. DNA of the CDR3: TGTGCCAGCGGACACGTTGGTACCGGGGAGCTGTTTTTT. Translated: CASGHVGTGELFF.

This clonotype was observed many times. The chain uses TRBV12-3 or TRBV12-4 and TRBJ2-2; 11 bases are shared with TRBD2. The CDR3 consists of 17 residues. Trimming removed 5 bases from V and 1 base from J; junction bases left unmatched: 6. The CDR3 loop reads CASSPPTSGVNTGELFF. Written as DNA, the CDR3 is TGTGCCAGCAGTCCGCCGACTAGCGGGGTGAACACCGGGGAGCTGTTTTTT.

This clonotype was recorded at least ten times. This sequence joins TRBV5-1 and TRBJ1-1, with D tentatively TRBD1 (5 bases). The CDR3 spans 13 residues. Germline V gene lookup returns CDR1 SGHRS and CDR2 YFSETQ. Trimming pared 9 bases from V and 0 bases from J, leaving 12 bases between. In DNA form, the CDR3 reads TGCGCCAAAACGGGACTGATGAACACTGAAGCTTTCTTT. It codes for CAKTGLMNTEAFF.

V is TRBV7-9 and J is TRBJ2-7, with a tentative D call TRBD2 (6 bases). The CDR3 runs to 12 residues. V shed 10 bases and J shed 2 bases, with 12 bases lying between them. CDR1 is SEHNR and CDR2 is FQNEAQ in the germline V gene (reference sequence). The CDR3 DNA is TGTGCCACCGCGGGACGGACCTACGAGCAGTACTTC. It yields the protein CATAGRTYEQYF.

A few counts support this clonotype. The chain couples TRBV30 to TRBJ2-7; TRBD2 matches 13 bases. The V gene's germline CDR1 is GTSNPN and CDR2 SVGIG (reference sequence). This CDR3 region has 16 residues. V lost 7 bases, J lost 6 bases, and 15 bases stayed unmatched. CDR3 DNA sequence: TGTGCCTATCGGACTAGCGGGAGAAGTCGCAGGGGCGAGCAGTACTTC. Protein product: CAYRTSGRSRRGEQYF.

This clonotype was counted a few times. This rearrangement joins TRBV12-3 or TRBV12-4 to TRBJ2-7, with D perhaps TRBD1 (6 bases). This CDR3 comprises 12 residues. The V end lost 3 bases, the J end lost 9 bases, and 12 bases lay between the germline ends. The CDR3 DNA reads TGTGCCAGCAGTTTCGGACAGAAGGTGCAGTACTTC. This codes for CASSFGQKVQYF.

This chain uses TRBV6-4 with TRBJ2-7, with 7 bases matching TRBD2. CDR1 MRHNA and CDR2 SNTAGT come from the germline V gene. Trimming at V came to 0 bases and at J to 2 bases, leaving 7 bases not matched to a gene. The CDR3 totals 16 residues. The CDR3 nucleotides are TGTGCCAGCAGTGACTCGACGGGGGGTTCCCCCTACGAGCAGTACTTC. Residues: CASSDSTGGSPYEQYF.